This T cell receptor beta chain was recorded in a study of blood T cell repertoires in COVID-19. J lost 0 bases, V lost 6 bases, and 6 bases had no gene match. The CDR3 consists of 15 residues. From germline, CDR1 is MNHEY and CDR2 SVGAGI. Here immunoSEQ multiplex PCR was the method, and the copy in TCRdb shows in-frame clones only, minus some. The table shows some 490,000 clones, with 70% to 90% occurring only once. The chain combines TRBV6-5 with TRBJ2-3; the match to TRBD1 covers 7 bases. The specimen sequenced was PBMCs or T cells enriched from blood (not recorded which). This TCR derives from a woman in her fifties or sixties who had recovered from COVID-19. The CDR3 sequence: CASSPDRASTDTQYF. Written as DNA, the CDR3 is TGTGCCAGCAGCCCAGACAGGGCCAGCACAGATACGCAGTATTTT.